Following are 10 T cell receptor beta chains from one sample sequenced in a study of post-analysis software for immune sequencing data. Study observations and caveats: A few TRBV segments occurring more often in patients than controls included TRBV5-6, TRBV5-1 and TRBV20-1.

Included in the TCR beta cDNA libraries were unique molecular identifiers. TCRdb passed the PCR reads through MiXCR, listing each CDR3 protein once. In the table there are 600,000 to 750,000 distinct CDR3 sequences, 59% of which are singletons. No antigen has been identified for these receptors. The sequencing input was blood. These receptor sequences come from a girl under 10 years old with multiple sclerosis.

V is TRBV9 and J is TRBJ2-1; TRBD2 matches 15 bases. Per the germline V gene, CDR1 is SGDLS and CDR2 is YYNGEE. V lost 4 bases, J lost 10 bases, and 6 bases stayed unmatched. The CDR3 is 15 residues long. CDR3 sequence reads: CASSLGTSGGREQFF. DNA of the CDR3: TGTGCCAGCAGCCTAGGGACTAGCGGGGGGCGCGAGCAGTTCTTC.

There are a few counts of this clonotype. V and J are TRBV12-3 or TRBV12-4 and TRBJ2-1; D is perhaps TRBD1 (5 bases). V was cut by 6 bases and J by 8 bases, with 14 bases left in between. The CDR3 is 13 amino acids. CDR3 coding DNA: TGTGCCAGCAGGACAGTTCTTTTGGATGAGCAGTTCTTC. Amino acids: CASRTVLLDEQFF.

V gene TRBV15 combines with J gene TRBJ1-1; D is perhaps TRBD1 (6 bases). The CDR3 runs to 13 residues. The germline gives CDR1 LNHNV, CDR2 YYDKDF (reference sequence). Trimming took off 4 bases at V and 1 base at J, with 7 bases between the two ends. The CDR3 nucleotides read TGTGCCACCAGCAAGGGACAGAACACTGAAGCTTTCTTT. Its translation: CATSKGQNTEAFF.

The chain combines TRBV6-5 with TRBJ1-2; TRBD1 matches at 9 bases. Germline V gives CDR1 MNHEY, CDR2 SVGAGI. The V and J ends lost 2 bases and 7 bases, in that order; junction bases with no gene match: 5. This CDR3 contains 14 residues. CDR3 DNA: TGTGCCAGCAGTTACCGAACAGGGGGCCTTGGCTACACCTTC. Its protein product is CASSYRTGGLGYTF.

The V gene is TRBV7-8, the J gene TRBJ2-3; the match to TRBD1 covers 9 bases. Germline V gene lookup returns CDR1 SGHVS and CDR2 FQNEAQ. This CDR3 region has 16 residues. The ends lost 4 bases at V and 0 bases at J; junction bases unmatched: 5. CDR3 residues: CASSSPGQGSTDTQYF. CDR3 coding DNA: TGTGCCAGCAGCTCACCGGGACAGGGCAGCACAGATACGCAGTATTTT.

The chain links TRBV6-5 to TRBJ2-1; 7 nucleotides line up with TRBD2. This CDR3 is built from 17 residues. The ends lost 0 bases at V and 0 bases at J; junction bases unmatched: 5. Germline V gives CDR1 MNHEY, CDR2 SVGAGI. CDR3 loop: CASSYSGAGFSYNEQFF. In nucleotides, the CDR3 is TGTGCCAGCAGTTACTCCGGAGCGGGATTCTCCTACAATGAGCAGTTCTTC.

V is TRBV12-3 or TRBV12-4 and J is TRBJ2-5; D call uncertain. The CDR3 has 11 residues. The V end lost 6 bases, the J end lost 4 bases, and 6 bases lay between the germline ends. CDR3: CASRASETQYF. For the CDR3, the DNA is TGTGCCAGCAGGGCCTCAGAGACCCAGTACTTC.

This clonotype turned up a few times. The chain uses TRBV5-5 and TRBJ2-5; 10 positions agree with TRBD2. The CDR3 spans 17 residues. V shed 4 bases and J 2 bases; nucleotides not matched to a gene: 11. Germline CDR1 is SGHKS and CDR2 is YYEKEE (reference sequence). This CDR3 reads CASSRPDSGGQQETQYF. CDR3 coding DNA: TGTGCCAGCAGCCGCCCCGATAGCGGGGGGCAACAAGAGACCCAGTACTTC.

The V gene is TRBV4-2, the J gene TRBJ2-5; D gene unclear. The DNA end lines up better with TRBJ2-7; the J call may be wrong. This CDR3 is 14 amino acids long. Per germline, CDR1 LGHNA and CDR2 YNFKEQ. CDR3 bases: TGTGCCAGCAGCCAAGGGTATCCCGATCACGAGCAGTACTTC. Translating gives CASSQGYPDHEQYF.

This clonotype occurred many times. The CDR3 spells CSAAQGAKDNEQFF. Written as DNA, the CDR3 is TGCAGCGCGGCCCAGGGGGCGAAAGACAATGAGCAGTTCTTC. This chain links TRBV29-1 with TRBJ2-1; 8 bases are shared with TRBD1. Trimming at V came to 7 bases and at J to 5 bases, leaving 10 bases not matched to a gene. CDR3 length: 14 amino acids. Germline CDR1 is SQVTM and CDR2 is ANQGSEA.